This TCR beta chain was sequenced for a study of blood T cells in healthy people across ages. Study observations and caveats: Estimated diversity that came from one million T cells was considered an underestimate. PBMCs were not sorted, which prevented a conclusive comparison of naive versus antigen-experienced cells.

A J-beta primer mix and a sample-barcoded 5' primer were used in a second PCR of roughly 6 to 11 cycles. TCRdb re-called the 5' RACE reads through MiXCR, storing one row per CDR3 protein. The data contain roughly 500,000 distinct CDR3 sequences, 25% to 30% of them singletons. The trim removed 6 bases at V and 8 bases at J, leaving 10 bases unmatched. The CDR3 is made up of 15 amino acids. Notes on this clonotype: Its antigen is still unknown.

The study drew donors from healthy Caucasian individuals in Russia aged roughly 6 to 100. The study isolated at least 6.5 million PBMCs from each sample. This sequence originates from a woman in her 70s in good health. Sequencing was carried out using blood. V usage is TRBV12-3 or TRBV12-4 and J usage is TRBJ2-2, with TRBD1 identical over 9 bases. The CDR3 protein is CASSFWDRVVGELFF. The CDR3 nucleotides are TGTGCCAGCAGCTTTTGGGACAGGGTCGTTGGGGAGCTGTTTTTT.